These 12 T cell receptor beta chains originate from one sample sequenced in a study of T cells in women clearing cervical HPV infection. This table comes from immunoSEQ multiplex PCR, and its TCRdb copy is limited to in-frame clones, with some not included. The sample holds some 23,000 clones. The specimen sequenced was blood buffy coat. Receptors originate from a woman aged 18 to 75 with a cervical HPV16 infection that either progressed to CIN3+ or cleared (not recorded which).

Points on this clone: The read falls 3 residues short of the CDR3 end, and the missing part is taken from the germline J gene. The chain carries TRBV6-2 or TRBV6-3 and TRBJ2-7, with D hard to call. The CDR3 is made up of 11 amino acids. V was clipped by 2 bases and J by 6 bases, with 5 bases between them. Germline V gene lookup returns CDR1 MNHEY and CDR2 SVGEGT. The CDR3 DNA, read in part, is TGTGCCAGCAGTTACGAGGTCGAG. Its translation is CASSYEVE. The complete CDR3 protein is CASSYEVEQYF.

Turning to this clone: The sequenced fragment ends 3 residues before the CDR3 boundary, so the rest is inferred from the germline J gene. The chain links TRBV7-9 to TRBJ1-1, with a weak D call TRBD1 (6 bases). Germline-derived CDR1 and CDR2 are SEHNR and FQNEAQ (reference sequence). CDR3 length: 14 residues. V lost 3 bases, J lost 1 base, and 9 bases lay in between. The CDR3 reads CASSFGTSNTEAFF. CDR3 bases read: TGTGCCAGCAGCTTTGGGACATCGAACACTGAA.

The CDR3 reads CASSQQGSNEKLFF. CDR3 DNA, as far as it was read: TGTGCCAGCAGCCAACAGGGTTCTAATGAAAAA. This chain links TRBV7-2 with TRBJ1-4; a possible D gene is TRBD1 (6 bases). The read gets to within 3 residues of the CDR3 end, and the germline J gene fills in the rest. V lost 5 bases to trimming and J lost 3 bases, with 10 bases between them. The CDR3 runs to 14 residues. Germline values: CDR1 SGHTA, CDR2 FQGNSA. The whole variable domain, filled in from reference TRBV7-2 and TRBJ1-4, reads GAGVSQSPSNKVTEKGKDVELRCDPISGHTALYWYRQSLGQGLEFLIYFQGNSAPDKSGLPSDRFSAERTGGSVSTLTIQRTQQEDSAVYLCASSQQGSNEKLFFGSGTQLSVL.

The CDR3 loop is CASSEDRYGYTF. The part of the CDR3 DNA that was read is TGTGCCAGCAGTGAGGACAGATATGGC. The chain carries TRBV6-1 and TRBJ1-2, with a weak D call TRBD1 (6 bases). The DNA ends 3 residues before the CDR3 does, and the rest of the CDR3 is filled in from the germline J gene. The CDR3 is made up of 12 amino acids. V was trimmed by 3 bases and J by 5 bases, leaving 7 bases between them. In germline, CDR1 is MNHNS, CDR2 SASEGT.

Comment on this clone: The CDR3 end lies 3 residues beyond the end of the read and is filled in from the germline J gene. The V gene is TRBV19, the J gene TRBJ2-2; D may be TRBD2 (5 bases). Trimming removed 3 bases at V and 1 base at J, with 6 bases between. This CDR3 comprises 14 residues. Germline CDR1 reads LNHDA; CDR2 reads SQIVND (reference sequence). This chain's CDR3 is CASSIGLNTGELFF. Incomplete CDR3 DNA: TGTGCCAGTAGTATTGGACTGAACACCGGGGAG.

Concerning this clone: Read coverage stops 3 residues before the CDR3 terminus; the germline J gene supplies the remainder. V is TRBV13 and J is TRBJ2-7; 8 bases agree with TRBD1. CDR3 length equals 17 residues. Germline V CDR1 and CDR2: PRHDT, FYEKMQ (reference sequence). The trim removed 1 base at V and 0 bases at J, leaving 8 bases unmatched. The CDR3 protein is CASSLVNTGGSSYEQYF. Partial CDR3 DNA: TGTGCCAGCAGCTTAGTAAATACAGGGGGAAGCTCCTACGAG. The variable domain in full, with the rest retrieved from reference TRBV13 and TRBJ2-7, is AAGVIQSPRHLIKEKRETATLKCYPIPRHDTVYWYQQGPGQDPQFLISFYEKMQSDKGSIPDRFSAQQFSDYHSELNMSSLELGDSALYFCASSLVNTGGSSYEQYFGPGTRLTVT.

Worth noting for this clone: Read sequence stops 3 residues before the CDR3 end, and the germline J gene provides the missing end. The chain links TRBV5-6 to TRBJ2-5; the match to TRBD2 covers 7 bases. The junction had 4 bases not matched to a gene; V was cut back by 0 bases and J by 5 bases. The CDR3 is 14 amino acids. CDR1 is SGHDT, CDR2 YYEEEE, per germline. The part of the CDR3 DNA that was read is TGTGCCAGCAGCTTGGCCATGGGGGGGGAGACC. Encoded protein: CASSLAMGGET. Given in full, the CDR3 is CASSLAMGGETQYF.

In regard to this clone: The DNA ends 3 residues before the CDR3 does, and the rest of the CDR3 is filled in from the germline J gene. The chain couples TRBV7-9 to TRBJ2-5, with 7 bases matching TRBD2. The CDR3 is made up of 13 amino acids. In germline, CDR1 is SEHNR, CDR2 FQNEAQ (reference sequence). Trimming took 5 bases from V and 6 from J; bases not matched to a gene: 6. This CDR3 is CASSRGEGKTQYF. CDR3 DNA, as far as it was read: TGTGCCAGCAGCCGGGGGGAAGGGAAGACC.

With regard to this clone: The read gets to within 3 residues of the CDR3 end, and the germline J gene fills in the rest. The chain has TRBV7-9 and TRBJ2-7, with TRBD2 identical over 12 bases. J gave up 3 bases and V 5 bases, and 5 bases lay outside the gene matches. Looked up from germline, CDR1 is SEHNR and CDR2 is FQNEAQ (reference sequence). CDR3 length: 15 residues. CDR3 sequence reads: CASSPRTSGVYEQYF. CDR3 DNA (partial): TGTGCCAGCAGCCCAAGGACTAGCGGGGTCTACGAG. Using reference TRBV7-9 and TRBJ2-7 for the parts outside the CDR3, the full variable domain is DTGVSQNPRHKITKRGQNVTFRCDPISEHNRLYWYRQTLGQGPEFLTYFQNEAQLEKSRLLSDRFSAERPKGSFSTLEIQRTEQGDSAMYLCASSPRTSGVYEQYFGPGTRLTVT.

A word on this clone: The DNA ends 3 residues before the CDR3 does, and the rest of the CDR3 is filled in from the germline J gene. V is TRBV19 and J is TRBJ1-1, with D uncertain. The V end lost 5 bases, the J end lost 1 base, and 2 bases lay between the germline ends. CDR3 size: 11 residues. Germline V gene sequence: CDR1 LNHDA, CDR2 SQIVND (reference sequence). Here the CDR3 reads CASSQNTEAFF. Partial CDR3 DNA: TGTGCCAGTAGTCAGAACACTGAA.

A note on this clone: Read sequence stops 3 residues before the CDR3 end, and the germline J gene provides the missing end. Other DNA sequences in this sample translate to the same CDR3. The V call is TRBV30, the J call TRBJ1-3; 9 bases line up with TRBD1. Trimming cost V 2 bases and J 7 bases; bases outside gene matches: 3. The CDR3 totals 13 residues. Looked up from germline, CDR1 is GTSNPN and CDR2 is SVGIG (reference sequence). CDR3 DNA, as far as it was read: TGTGCCTGGAGTAAAGGACAGGGGAACACC. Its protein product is CAWSKGQGNT. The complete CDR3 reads CAWSKGQGNTIYF.

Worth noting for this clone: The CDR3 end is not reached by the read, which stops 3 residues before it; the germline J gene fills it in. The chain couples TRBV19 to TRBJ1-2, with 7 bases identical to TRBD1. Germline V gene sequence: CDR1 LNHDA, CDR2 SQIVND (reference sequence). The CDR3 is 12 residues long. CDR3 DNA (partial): TGTGCCAGCCTTTCCCGACAGGGTCCC. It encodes CASLSRQGP. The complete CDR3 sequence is CASLSRQGPYTF.